This TCR beta chain was captured by sequencing in a study of a mutant IDH1 vaccine in newly diagnosed glioma (dated by TCRdb to the early 2020s). Describing the broader study: Across visits V03 through V10, patients got a total of eight vaccinations, given in weeks 1, 3, 5, 7, 11, 15, 19 and 23. In the chemotherapy-containing groups, vaccination started alongside temozolomide cycles, whereas in patients who had radiotherapy alone it started 4-6 weeks after radiotherapy. Of the roughly 30 treated patients, 62.5% were male and about 40% were female, and a mean age of roughly 40 years was recorded. Before enrollment, most patients had been given radiochemotherapy with temozolomide as standard therapy, while the rest had received either radiotherapy alone or temozolomide alone. Peripheral blood samples were drawn at six visits, namely V03 (baseline), V05, V07, V10, V12 and V13. For exploratory analyses, longitudinal TCRB deep sequencing was carried out in more than 20 treated patients wherever samples were available. The investigation overall reported the following: The authors stated that sample limitations prevented analyses of patient blood samples from being reproduced. Immune responses induced by the vaccine were seen in around 93% of patients across multiple MHC alleles. Changes in the top peripheral T cell clonotypes picked up by TCRB sequencing did not appear to be linked to pseudoprogression. PBMC samples for TCRB deep sequencing were selected based on availability.

V is pared back by 10 bases and J by 6 bases, with 12 bases lying between the germline termini. Taken from the germline V gene (reference sequence), the CDR1 and CDR2 loops are LNHDA and SQIVND. Inclusive of the bounding cysteine and phenylalanine, the CDR3 is 12 residues long. Here the CDR3 DNA is all that survives: 36 bases in frame from base 1. With regard to this clone: The specificity of this receptor is unknown. No base qualities exist here, and no much larger clone lies one base off it.

The method was the immunoSEQ multiplex PCR assay. Rearranged TCR beta chain sequences were amplified using the hsTCRB Kit according to the manufacturer's protocol. Sequencing of TCRB libraries was carried out on an Illumina MiSeq. As for the original processing: Demultiplexing, trimming and gene mapping were performed with the kit vendor's proprietary platform. TCRdb carries this immuneACCESS record with in-frame sequences only. Its versions omit some clonotypes, under half of them owing to an unresolved V gene in the studies checked, with the rest unexplained. V and J calls and clone size follow that table, whereas D and trimming were derived from the DNA. The sample contains about 67,000 clones, about 87% of them found a single time. The ten top clones hold 13% of the sample. This specimen's time point label, per the study, means: week 23, last vaccination. Each vaccine dose was 300 ug of a 20-mer mutant IDH1 peptide in Montanide, given subcutaneously with topical imiquimod. Donors had newly diagnosed WHO grade 3 or 4 IDH1-mutant astrocytomas with loss of nuclear ATRX. The samples were drawn from NOA16, a multicentre, single-arm, open-label phase I trial in Germany that tested a mutant IDH1 peptide vaccine in humans for the first time. Genomic DNA for TCRB sequencing was isolated from EDTA blood with the DNeasy Blood and Tissue Kit.

Here the sequenced sample was PBMCs, taken from a glioma patient whose treatment included an IDH1 peptide vaccine. Rearrangement joined TRBV19 to TRBJ2-2; the D gene is not confidently resolved. The receptor's source is a man between 18 and 29 years old with glioma. Here the CDR3 is given as CATTEVAGELFF. The DNA sequence is TGTGCCACAACCGAAGTAGCCGGGGAGCTGTTTTTT.